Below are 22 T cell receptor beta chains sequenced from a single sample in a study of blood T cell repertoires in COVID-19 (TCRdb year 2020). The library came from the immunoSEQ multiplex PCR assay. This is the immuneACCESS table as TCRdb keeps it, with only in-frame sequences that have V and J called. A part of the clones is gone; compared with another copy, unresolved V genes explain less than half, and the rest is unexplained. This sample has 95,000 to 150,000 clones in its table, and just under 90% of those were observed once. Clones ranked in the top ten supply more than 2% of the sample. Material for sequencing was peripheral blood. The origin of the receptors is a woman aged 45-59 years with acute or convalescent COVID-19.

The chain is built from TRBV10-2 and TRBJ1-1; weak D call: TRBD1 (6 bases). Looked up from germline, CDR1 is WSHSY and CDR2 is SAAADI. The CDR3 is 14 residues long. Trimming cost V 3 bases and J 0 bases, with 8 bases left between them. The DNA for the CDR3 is TGCGCCAGCAGTGATTGGACAGTGAACACTGAAGCTTTCTTT. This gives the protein CASSDWTVNTEAFF.

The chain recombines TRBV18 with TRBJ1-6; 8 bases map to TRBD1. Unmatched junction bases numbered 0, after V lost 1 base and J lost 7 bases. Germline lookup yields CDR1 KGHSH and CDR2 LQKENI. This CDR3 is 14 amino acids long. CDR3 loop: CASSPRDRNSPLHF. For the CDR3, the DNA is TGTGCCAGCTCACCACGGGACAGGAATTCACCCCTCCACTTT.

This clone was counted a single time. The CDR3 sequence: CASSLDVYYQETQYF. Here the CDR3 DNA reads TGCGCCAGCAGCTTGGATGTGTACTACCAAGAGACCCAGTACTTC. J is TRBJ2-5 and V is TRBV5-1; D call uncertain. Trimming took 0 bases from V and 0 from J, leaving 9 bases between them. Germline CDR1 SGHRS, CDR2 YFSETQ. There are 15 residues in the CDR3.

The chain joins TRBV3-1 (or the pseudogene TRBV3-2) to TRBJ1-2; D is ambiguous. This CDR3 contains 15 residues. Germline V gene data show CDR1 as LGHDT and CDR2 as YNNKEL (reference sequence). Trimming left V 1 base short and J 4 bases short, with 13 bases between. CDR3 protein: CASSQGDSFPYGYTF. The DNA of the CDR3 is TGTGCCAGCAGCCAAGGTGACTCATTTCCCTATGGCTACACCTTC.

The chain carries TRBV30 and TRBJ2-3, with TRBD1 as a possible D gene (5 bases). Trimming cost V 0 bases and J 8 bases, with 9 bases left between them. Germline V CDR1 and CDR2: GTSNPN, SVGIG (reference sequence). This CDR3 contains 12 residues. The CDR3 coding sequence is TGTGCCTGGAGTGTAGGGGTAGGTACGCAGTATTTT. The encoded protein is CAWSVGVGTQYF. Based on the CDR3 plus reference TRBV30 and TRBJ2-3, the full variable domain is SQTIHQWPATLVQPVGSPLSLECTVEGTSNPNLYWYRQAAGRGLQLLFYSVGIGQISSEVPQNLSASRPQDRQFILSSKKLLLSDSGFYLCAWSVGVGTQYFGPGTRLTVL.

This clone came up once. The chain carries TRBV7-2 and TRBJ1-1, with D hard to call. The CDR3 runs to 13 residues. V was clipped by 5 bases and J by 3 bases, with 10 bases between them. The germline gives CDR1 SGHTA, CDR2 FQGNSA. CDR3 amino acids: CASSRTQDTEAFF. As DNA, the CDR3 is TGTGCCAGCAGCCGGACTCAAGACACTGAAGCTTTCTTT.

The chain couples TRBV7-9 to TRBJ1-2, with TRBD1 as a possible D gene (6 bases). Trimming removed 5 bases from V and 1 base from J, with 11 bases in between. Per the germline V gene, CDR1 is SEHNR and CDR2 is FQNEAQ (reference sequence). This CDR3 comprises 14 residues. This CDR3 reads CASSESDSNYGYTF. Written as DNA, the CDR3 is TGTGCCAGCAGCGAATCGGACAGTAACTATGGCTACACCTTC.

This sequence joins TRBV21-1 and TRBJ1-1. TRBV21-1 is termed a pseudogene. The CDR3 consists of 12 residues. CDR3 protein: CASSKCGSASFF. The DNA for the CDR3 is TGTGCCAGCAGCAAATGCGGGTCCGCGTCTTTCTTT.

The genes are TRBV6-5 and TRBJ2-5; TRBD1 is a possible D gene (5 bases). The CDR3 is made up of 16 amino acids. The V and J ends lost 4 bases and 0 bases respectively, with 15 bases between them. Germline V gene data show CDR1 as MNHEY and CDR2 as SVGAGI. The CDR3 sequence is CASSFPGGADQETQYF. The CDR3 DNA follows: TGTGCCAGCAGTTTCCCCGGTGGGGCAGACCAAGAGACCCAGTACTTC.

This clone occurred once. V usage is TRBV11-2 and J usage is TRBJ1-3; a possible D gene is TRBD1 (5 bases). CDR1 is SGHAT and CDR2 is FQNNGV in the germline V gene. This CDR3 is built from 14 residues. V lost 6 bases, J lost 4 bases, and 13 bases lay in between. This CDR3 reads CASRLGARGNTIYF. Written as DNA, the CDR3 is TGTGCCAGCAGACTTGGGGCGCGGGGAAACACCATATATTTT. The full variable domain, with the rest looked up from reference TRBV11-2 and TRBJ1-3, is EAGVAQSPRYKIIEKRQSVAFWCNPISGHATLYWYQQILGQGPKLLIQFQNNGVVDDSQLPKDRFSAERLKGVDSTLKIQPAKLEDSAVYLCASRLGARGNTIYFGEGSWLTVV.

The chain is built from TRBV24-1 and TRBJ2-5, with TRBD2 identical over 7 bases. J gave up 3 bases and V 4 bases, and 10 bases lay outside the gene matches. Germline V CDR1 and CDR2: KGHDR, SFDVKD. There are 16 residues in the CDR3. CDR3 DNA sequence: TGTGCCACCAGTGACCCCGGCAGCGGGGCCGAAGAGACCCAGTACTTC. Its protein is CATSDPGSGAEETQYF.

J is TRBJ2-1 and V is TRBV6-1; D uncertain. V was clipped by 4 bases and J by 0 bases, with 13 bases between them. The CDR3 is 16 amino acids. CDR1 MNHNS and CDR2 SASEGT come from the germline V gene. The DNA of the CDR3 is TGTGCCAGCAGTGCCCAGCAGCCTAGCTCCTACAATGAGCAGTTCTTC. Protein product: CASSAQQPSSYNEQFF.

CDR3 loop: CASSIRDTSYEQYF. In nucleotides, the CDR3 is TGTGCCAGTAGTATAAGGGACACCTCCTACGAGCAGTACTTC. The V call is TRBV19, the J call TRBJ2-7, with D perhaps matching TRBD1 (6 bases). V was trimmed by 2 bases and J by 0 bases, leaving 8 bases between them. The germline V gene encodes CDR1 LNHDA and CDR2 SQIVND (reference sequence). The CDR3 sequence is 14 residues long. The full variable domain, completed using reference TRBV19 and TRBJ2-7, is DGGITQSPKYLFRKEGQNVTLSCEQNLNHDAMYWYRQDPGQGLRLIYYSQIVNDFQKGDIAEGYSVSREKKESFPLTVTSAQKNPTAFYLCASSIRDTSYEQYFGPGTRLTVT.

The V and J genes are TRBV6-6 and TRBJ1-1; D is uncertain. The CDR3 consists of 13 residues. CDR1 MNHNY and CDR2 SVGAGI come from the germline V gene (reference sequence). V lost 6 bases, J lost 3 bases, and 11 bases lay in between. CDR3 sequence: CASSQREDTEAFF. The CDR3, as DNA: TGTGCCAGCAGCCAGAGGGAGGACACTGAAGCTTTCTTT.

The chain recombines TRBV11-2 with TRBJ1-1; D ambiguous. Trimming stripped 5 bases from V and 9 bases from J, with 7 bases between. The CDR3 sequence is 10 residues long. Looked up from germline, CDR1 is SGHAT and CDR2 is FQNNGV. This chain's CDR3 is CASSQLQAFF. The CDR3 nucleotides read TGTGCCAGCAGCCAACTTCAAGCTTTCTTT.

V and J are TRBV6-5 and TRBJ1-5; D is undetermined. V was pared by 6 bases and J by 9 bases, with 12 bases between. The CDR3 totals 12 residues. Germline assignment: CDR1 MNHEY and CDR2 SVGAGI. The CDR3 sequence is CASSPTPRPQHF. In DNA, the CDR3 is TGTGCCAGCAGCCCGACACCTCGGCCCCAGCATTTT.

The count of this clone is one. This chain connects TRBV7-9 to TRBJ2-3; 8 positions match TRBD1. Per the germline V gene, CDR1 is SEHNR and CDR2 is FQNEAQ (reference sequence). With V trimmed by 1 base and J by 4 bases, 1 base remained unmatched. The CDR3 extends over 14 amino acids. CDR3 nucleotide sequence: TGTGCCAGCAGCTTAGGACAGGGGTCAGATACGCAGTATTTT. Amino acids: CASSLGQGSDTQYF.

The CDR3 here is CASSPDRGVEAFF. The CDR3 bases are TGTGCCAGCAGCCCAGACAGGGGGGTTGAAGCTTTCTTT. The chain couples TRBV11-2 to TRBJ1-1; TRBD1 matches 9 bases. This CDR3 spans 13 amino acids. Germline values: CDR1 SGHAT, CDR2 FQNNGV. J gave up 7 bases and V 5 bases, and 5 bases lay outside the gene matches. The variable domain in full, completed from reference TRBV11-2 and TRBJ1-1, reads EAGVAQSPRYKIIEKRQSVAFWCNPISGHATLYWYQQILGQGPKLLIQFQNNGVVDDSQLPKDRFSAERLKGVDSTLKIQPAKLEDSAVYLCASSPDRGVEAFFGQGTRLTVV.

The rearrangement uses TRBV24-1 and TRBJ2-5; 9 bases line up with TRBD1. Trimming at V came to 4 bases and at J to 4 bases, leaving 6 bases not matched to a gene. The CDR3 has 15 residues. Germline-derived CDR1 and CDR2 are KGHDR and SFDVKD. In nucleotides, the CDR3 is TGTGCCACCAGTGACCACAGGGGGCCAGGAGAGACCCAGTACTTC. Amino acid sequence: CATSDHRGPGETQYF.

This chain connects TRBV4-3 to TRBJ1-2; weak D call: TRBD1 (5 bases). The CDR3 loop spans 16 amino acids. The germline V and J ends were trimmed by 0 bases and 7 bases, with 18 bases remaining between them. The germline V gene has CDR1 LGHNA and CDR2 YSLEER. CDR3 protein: CASSQDSGTQAGGYTF. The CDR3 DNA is TGCGCCAGCAGCCAAGATAGCGGGACCCAGGCGGGTGGCTACACCTTC.

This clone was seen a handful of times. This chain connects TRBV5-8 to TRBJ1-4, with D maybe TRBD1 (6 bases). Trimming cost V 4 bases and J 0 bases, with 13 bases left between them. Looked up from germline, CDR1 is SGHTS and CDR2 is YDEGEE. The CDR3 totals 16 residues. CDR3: CASSPRTAPTNEKLFF. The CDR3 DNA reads TGTGCCAGCAGCCCTAGGACAGCTCCAACTAATGAAAAACTGTTTTTT.

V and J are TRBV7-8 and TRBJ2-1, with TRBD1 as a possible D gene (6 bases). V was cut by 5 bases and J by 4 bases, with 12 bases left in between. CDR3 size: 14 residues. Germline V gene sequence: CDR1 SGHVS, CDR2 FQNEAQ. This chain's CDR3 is CASSQSQGYNEQFF. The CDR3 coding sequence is TGTGCCAGCAGCCAGAGCCAGGGGTACAATGAGCAGTTCTTC.